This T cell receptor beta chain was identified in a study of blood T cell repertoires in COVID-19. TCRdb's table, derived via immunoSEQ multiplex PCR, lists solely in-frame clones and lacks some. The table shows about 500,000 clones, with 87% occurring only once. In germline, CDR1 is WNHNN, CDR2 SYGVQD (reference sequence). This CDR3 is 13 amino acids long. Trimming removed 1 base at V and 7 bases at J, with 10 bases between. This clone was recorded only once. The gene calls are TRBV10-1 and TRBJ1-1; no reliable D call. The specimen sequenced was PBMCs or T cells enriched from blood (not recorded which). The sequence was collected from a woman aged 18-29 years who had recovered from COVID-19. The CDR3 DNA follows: TGCGCCAGCAGTGAGTTGGGGAGAGGTGAAGCTTTCTTT. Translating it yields CASSELGRGEAFF.